These T cell receptor beta chains were read from a single sample in a study of T cell changes during pregnancy in multiple sclerosis. Produced via immunoSEQ multiplex PCR; TCRdb's table is partial and in-frame only. The sample shows 30,000 to 40,000 clones, around nine tenths of them seen only once. This specimen consisted of CD4+ T cells from peripheral blood mononuclear cells, obtained in the third trimester of pregnancy. These receptors were collected from a female donor in good health, enrolled as a control in a pregnancy study. Both conserved end residues are part of each CDR3. D genes are given only for firm matches. Clone size is shown for a subset of rows, as once, few, many or a class of expanded clone.

J,V,size,D,DNA,CDR3
TRBJ2-5,TRBV7-2,.,TRBD2,TGTGCCAGCAGCTTACTAGCGGGAGGCTCAGAGACCCAGTACTTC,CASSLLAGGSETQYF
TRBJ2-3,TRBV6-4,.,.,TGTGCCAGCAGTGACAGAGGGGAGGTTTCCACAGATACGCAGTATTTT,CASSDRGEVSTDTQYF
TRBJ1-1,TRBV27,.,TRBD1,TGTGCCAGCAGTTTCTTCCAGGGGGCCACTGAAGCTTTCTTT,CASSFFQGATEAFF
TRBJ1-1,TRBV19,.,TRBD1,TGTGCCAGTAGCTCCTCAGGGGGCCAATTCAACACTGAAGCTTTCTTT,CASSSSGGQFNTEAFF
TRBJ2-7,TRBV10-3,.,.,TGTGCCATCAGTGAGGGCCTCCCGGGCGAGCAGTACTTC,CAISEGLPGEQYF
TRBJ2-2,TRBV4-2,.,.,TGTGCCAGCAGCCAAGCGAGGGGGTCGACCGGGGAGCTGTTTTTT,CASSQARGSTGELFF
TRBJ1-1,TRBV20-1,.,.,TGCAGTGCTGTGGACATGCTAGCTTTCTTT,CSAVDMLAFF
TRBJ1-2,TRBV9,.,TRBD1,TGTGCCAGCAGCGTAGGACAGGGGGCTAACTATGGCTACACCTTC,CASSVGQGANYGYTF
TRBJ1-5,TRBV2,few,.,TGTGCCAGCATGGGGGCCCCGAGCAATCAGCCCCAGCATTTT,CASMGAPSNQPQHF
TRBJ1-3,TRBV18,.,.,TGTGCCAGCTCACCAGCTCCAGGGTTCTCTGGAAACACCATATATTTT,CASSPAPGFSGNTIYF
TRBJ2-2,TRBV7-2,.,TRBD2,TGTGCCAGCAGCTTAGTTCCGGGGGGTACCGGGGAGCTGTTTTTT,CASSLVPGGTGELFF
TRBJ2-1,TRBV4-1,few,.,TGCGCCAGCAGCCAAGGCGGAGCGAGCTCCTACAATGAGCAGTTCTTC,CASSQGGASSYNEQFF
TRBJ2-7,TRBV10-3,.,TRBD1,TGTGCCATCAGTGAGTCTCTTAGACAGGGGGTCAACGAGCAGTACTTC,CAISESLRQGVNEQYF
TRBJ2-4,TRBV2,.,.,TGTGCCAGCAGGTCAGCGGAGGTAAACATTCAGTACTTC,CASRSAEVNIQYF
TRBJ1-1,TRBV25-1,few,.,TGTGCCAGCAGTGGGTACACAGGGTATGAAGCTTTCTTT,CASSGYTGYEAFF
TRBJ2-6,TRBV14,.,.,TGTGCCAGCAGCCAAGTATATGGGGCCAACGTCCTGACTTTC,CASSQVYGANVLTF
TRBJ2-7,TRBV5-1,once,TRBD1,TGCGCCAGCAGCTTGGCCACGGGACAGCCAATTACCTACGAGCAGTACTTC,CASSLATGQPITYEQYF
TRBJ2-1,TRBV21-1,.,.,TGTGCCAGCAGCACGCACATGCGGGGGGCTACCCAATACAATGAGCAGTTCTTC,CASSTHMRGATQYNEQFF
TRBJ2-7,TRBV2,.,TRBD2,TGTGCCAGCAGTGATCTAGCGGGTGGTACGGAGCAGTACTTC,CASSDLAGGTEQYF
TRBJ2-3,TRBV7-2,once,.,TGTGCCAGCAGCCCTATGGTTAGCACAGATACGCAGTATTTT,CASSPMVSTDTQYF
TRBJ1-4,TRBV7-9,.,TRBD1,TGTGCCAGCAGCGCCGGGGACAGGCATAATGAAAAACTGTTTTTT,CASSAGDRHNEKLFF
TRBJ2-1,TRBV2,.,.,TGTGCCAGCAGTGGGGCTAGCGTAAACTACAATGAGCAGTTCTTC,CASSGASVNYNEQFF
TRBJ2-2,TRBV6-5,.,TRBD1,TGTGCCAGCAGACGGACAGGGGGCACCGGGGAGCTGTTTTTT,CASRRTGGTGELFF
TRBJ2-1,TRBV20-1,.,.,TGCAGTGCTAGGCTAGTTAATGAGCAGTTCTTC,CSARLVNEQFF
TRBJ1-5,TRBV19,.,TRBD1,TGTGCCAGTAGCGGACAGGCTGGGGTGCGGAGCAATCAGCCCCAGCATTTT,CASSGQAGVRSNQPQHF
TRBJ2-7,TRBV5-1,.,TRBD1,TGCGCCAGCAGCCGGGACAGGAGAACCTACGAGCAGTACTTC,CASSRDRRTYEQYF
TRBJ2-1,TRBV9,.,TRBD2,TGTGCCAGCAGCGATCGACTAGCGGGAGGTAATGAGCAGTTCTTC,CASSDRLAGGNEQFF
TRBJ2-2,TRBV7-2,.,.,TGTGCCAGCAGCTTAGTCGTGACAGCCACCGGGGAGCTGTTTTTT,CASSLVVTATGELFF
TRBJ1-5,TRBV30,.,TRBD1,TGTGCCTGGGGAACCCAAATATCGACAGGGGGCAACAATCAGCCCCAGCATTTT,CAWGTQISTGGNNQPQHF
TRBJ2-2,TRBV2,.,.,TGTGCCAGCAGCGAATCAGGGGTTGTCCCCCAGCTGTTTTTT,CASSESGVVPQLFF
TRBJ1-1,TRBV5-1,medium-sized,.,TGCGCCAGCAGCAATGGACAGCCAAACACTGAAGCTTTCTTT,CASSNGQPNTEAFF
TRBJ2-1,TRBV7-2,.,TRBD2,TGTGCCAGCAGCCCAGAGCGGGGCCGATACAATGAGCAGTTCTTC,CASSPERGRYNEQFF
TRBJ2-1,TRBV4-1,.,TRBD2,TGCGCCAGCAGCCAAGAGGGGACTAGGACCAATGAGCAGTTCTTC,CASSQEGTRTNEQFF
TRBJ1-5,TRBV2,.,.,TGTGCCAGCAGTGAGTGGCAGGGAAGTCAGCCCCAGCATTTT,CASSEWQGSQPQHF
TRBJ1-1,TRBV11-1,.,.,TGTGCCAGCAGCTTAGACAGAAACACTGAAGCTTTCTTT,CASSLDRNTEAFF
TRBJ1-1,TRBV7-9,.,TRBD1,TGTGCCAGCAGCCCGTCCGGGACAGGGATGATCGGCACTGAAGCTTTCTTT,CASSPSGTGMIGTEAFF
TRBJ2-7,TRBV30,.,TRBD2,TGTGCCTGGAGTCCCCCCGGACTAGTCTCCTACGAGCAGTACTTC,CAWSPPGLVSYEQYF
TRBJ1-1,TRBV27,.,TRBD1,TGTGCCAGCAGCCCGGACAGGGACCGAGGGGCTTTCTTT,CASSPDRDRGAFF
TRBJ2-7,TRBV5-4,.,TRBD1,TGTGCCAGCAGCTTGGAGAACAGGGGGCCGCAGCAGTACTTC,CASSLENRGPQQYF
TRBJ2-1,TRBV28,.,.,TGTGCCAGCAGTTCCCATCGTGGCAGGGCTTACAATGAGCAGTTCTTC,CASSSHRGRAYNEQFF
TRBJ2-5,TRBV5-6,.,TRBD1,TGTGCCAGCAGGGCAGGGGGCGGGCAAGAGACCCAGTACTTC,CASRAGGGQETQYF
TRBJ1-2,TRBV11-2,.,TRBD1,TGTGCCAGCAGCCGGGACAGGGGGCGTTCTGACTATGGCTACACCTTC,CASSRDRGRSDYGYTF
TRBJ2-3,TRBV19,.,.,TGTGCCTCAAGTTGGACAGTCACAGATACGCAGTATTTT,CASSWTVTDTQYF
TRBJ2-7,TRBV4-2,.,TRBD2,TGTGCCAGCAGCCAGACACCGGGACTAGCGGGAGTCACCGAGCAGTACTTC,CASSQTPGLAGVTEQYF
TRBJ1-1,TRBV7-9,.,.,TGTGCCAGCAGCTTCATTAGTGGCACTGAAGCTTTCTTT,CASSFISGTEAFF
TRBJ1-1,TRBV11-2,once,.,TGTGCCAGCAGCACCCCCGCCGGAGGGATGAACACTGAAGCTTTCTTT,CASSTPAGGMNTEAFF
TRBJ2-7,TRBV18,.,TRBD1,TGTGCCAGCTCACCTACCGGGACAGCCTACGAGCAGTACTTC,CASSPTGTAYEQYF
TRBJ1-2,TRBV28,.,TRBD1,TGTGCCAGCAGCAACCAACGACAGGGTAGTAGTGGGCTCTATGGCTACACCTTC,CASSNQRQGSSGLYGYTF
TRBJ2-7,TRBV29-1,.,TRBD1,TGCAGCGTTAGACCTCAGGGACAGGGGCCCGAGCAGTACTTC,CSVRPQGQGPEQYF
TRBJ1-5,TRBV4-1,once,.,TGCGCCAGCAGCCTTCAGGAAAGCCTAAATCAGCCCCAGCATTTT,CASSLQESLNQPQHF
TRBJ2-1,TRBV7-2,.,TRBD2,TGTGCCAGCAGCTTGTCGCCGTGGCGGGAGAAGTACAATGAGCAGTTCTTC,CASSLSPWREKYNEQFF
TRBJ2-5,TRBV28,once,.,TGTGCCAGCAGTCCCAAGACAGGACGGGAGACCCAGTACTTC,CASSPKTGRETQYF
TRBJ2-1,TRBV14,.,.,TGTGCCAGCAGCCAATACTCCCTCGCCGCTAGCTCCTACAATGAGCAGTTCTTC,CASSQYSLAASSYNEQFF
TRBJ1-2,TRBV5-6,.,.,TGTGCCAGCAGCTGGGGGGGCAATAACTATGGCTACACCTTC,CASSWGGNNYGYTF
TRBJ2-2,TRBV5-1,.,TRBD2,TGCGCCAGCAGCTTGTTGCTAGCGGGAGGGGCCGGGGAGCTGTTTTTT,CASSLLLAGGAGELFF
TRBJ1-2,TRBV6-6,.,.,TGTGCCAGCAGTTACGAGGCGCGTGGCTACACCTTC,CASSYEARGYTF
TRBJ1-5,TRBV19,few,.,TGTGCCAGTAGGGGGGGAGATCAGCCCCAGCATTTT,CASRGGDQPQHF